These 23 T cell receptor beta chains came from one sample sequenced in a study of blood T cell repertoires in COVID-19. Assay: immunoSEQ multiplex PCR; the TCRdb copy retains only in-frame clones and omits some. The sample consists of about 40,000 clones, roughly nine tenths of them appearing once. Sequencing was done on a sample of peripheral blood. These receptors originate from a woman younger than 45 in a cohort sampled during active COVID-19.

The gene calls are TRBV28 and TRBJ2-1, with 12 nucleotides matching TRBD2. Per the germline V gene, CDR1 is MDHEN and CDR2 is SYDVKM. V was pared by 4 bases and J by 4 bases, with 5 bases of the junction left unmatched. This CDR3 has 16 residues. The CDR3 here is CASSSEGLAGYNEQFF. CDR3 DNA: TGTGCCAGCAGTTCCGAAGGACTAGCGGGATACAATGAGCAGTTCTTC.

The sample holds a few counts of this clone. The rearrangement links TRBV10-1 to TRBJ2-7; a weak D match, TRBD1 (5 bases). The CDR3 extends over 14 amino acids. Germline V gene sequence: CDR1 WNHNN, CDR2 SYGVQD (reference sequence). Trimming removed 0 bases at V and 6 bases at J, with 12 bases between. CDR3 amino acids: CASSESMAGREQYF. For the CDR3, the DNA is TGCGCCAGCAGTGAGTCGATGGCAGGGCGCGAGCAGTACTTC.

The chain couples TRBV19 to TRBJ2-5, with 7 positions matching TRBD2. The CDR3 is 14 residues long. V lost 7 bases, J lost 2 bases, and 7 bases stayed unmatched. Germline V gene sequence: CDR1 LNHDA, CDR2 SQIVND (reference sequence). CDR3 bases: TGTGCCAGTACTCCCACTAGCGTACAAGAGACCCAGTACTTC. Translated: CASTPTSVQETQYF.

This sequence joins TRBV5-5 and TRBJ1-4; a possible D gene is TRBD1 (6 bases). The CDR3 length is 15 residues. The V and J ends lost 1 base and 8 bases respectively, with 15 bases between them. Germline assignment: CDR1 SGHKS and CDR2 YYEKEE (reference sequence). The CDR3: CASSLYEGQLEKLFF. For the CDR3, the DNA is TGTGCCAGCAGCTTGTATGAGGGACAACTAGAAAAACTGTTTTTT.

The rearrangement links TRBV19 to TRBJ2-7, with 13 bases identical to TRBD2. Trimming removed 5 bases from V and 2 bases from J; junction bases left unmatched: 6. Germline V gene sequence: CDR1 LNHDA, CDR2 SQIVND (reference sequence). This CDR3 has 16 residues. CDR3 amino acids: CASSRWTSGRTYEQYF. In DNA, the CDR3 is TGTGCCAGTAGTCGGTGGACTAGCGGGAGAACCTACGAGCAGTACTTC.

The chain recombines TRBV4-3 with TRBJ1-2; 9 nucleotides match TRBD1. This CDR3 region has 16 residues. Germline CDR1 and CDR2: LGHNA and YSLEER. J was trimmed by 3 bases and V by 0 bases; bases with no gene match: 5. CDR3 residues: CASSQEGTGTYYGYTF. In DNA form, the CDR3 reads TGCGCCAGCAGCCAAGAAGGGACAGGGACTTACTATGGCTACACCTTC.

V is TRBV5-1 and J is TRBJ2-7; D remains ambiguous. V lost 2 bases to trimming and J lost 4 bases, with 4 bases between them. CDR3 length: 11 residues. CDR1 is SGHRS and CDR2 is YFSETQ in the germline V gene. The CDR3 region is CASSFQYEQYF. The CDR3 coding sequence is TGCGCCAGCAGCTTCCAGTACGAGCAGTACTTC.

This clone was detected only once. The V call is TRBV5-4, the J call TRBJ2-7; maybe TRBD2 (6 bases). Germline CDR1 reads SGHNT; CDR2 reads YYREEE (reference sequence). V was cut by 0 bases and J by 3 bases, with 13 bases left in between. There are 15 residues in the CDR3. DNA of the CDR3: TGTGCCAGCAGCTTGGGTGGTAGCGGAGTCTACGAGCAGTACTTC. Translated, it gives CASSLGGSGVYEQYF.

The chain employs TRBV4-2 and TRBJ2-3; 11 bases agree with TRBD2. Trimming removed 0 bases from V and 6 bases from J; junction bases left unmatched: 8. The CDR3 length is 17 residues. The germline V gene encodes CDR1 LGHNA and CDR2 YNFKEQ. The CDR3 here is CASSQEPTSGRGDTQYF. The DNA of the CDR3 is TGTGCCAGCAGCCAAGAGCCAACTAGCGGGAGAGGCGATACGCAGTATTTT.

This clone was counted a few times. The chain couples TRBV7-9 to TRBJ2-1; TRBD2 is a possible D gene (6 bases). The V end was cut by 7 bases, the J end by 7 bases, with 14 bases between. The germline V gene encodes CDR1 SEHNR and CDR2 FQNEAQ (reference sequence). The CDR3 extends over 13 amino acids. The CDR3: CASTGTLYNEQFF. In nucleotides, the CDR3 is TGTGCCAGCACCGGGACTCTTTATAATGAGCAGTTCTTC.

The rearrangement links TRBV6-2 or TRBV6-3 to TRBJ2-2; no definite D call. V lost 0 bases, J lost 6 bases, and 17 bases lay in between. This CDR3 comprises 17 residues. Germline-derived CDR1 and CDR2 are MNHEY and SVGEGT. The DNA of the CDR3 is TGTGCCAGCAGTTACTCGTCTTATCCTGGGCTTTCCGGGGAGCTGTTTTTT. Encoded protein: CASSYSSYPGLSGELFF.

The chain uses TRBV6-5 and TRBJ2-7; 7 bases are shared with TRBD1. Germline V gives CDR1 MNHEY, CDR2 SVGAGI. CDR3 length: 12 amino acids. V was clipped by 8 bases and J by 7 bases; unmatched bases: 8. In nucleotides, the CDR3 is TGTGCCAGCCGTACAGGGGCAGGGGAGCAGTACTTC. Its protein product is CASRTGAGEQYF.

The chain has TRBV27 and TRBJ1-2; D gene ambiguous. There are 13 residues in the CDR3. CDR1 MNHEY and CDR2 SMNVEV come from the germline V gene (reference sequence). The V end was cut by 2 bases, the J end by 8 bases, with 12 bases between. The CDR3 is CASSLTSGRGYTF. In nucleotides, the CDR3 is TGTGCCAGCAGTTTAACTAGCGGACGAGGCTACACCTTC.

The chain links TRBV2 to TRBJ2-2, with 7 positions matching TRBD2. CDR1 SNHLY and CDR2 FYNNEI come from the germline V gene. This CDR3 has 14 amino acids. V was pared by 6 bases and J by 2 bases, with 3 bases of the junction left unmatched. In nucleotides, the CDR3 is TGTGCCAGCAGGACTAGCCGAAACACCGGGGAGCTGTTTTTT. Its protein product is CASRTSRNTGELFF.

This clone was picked up one time. The chain couples TRBV3-1 (or the pseudogene TRBV3-2) to TRBJ2-3; 7 bases align to TRBD2. The CDR3 has 15 amino acids. CDR1 and CDR2 from the germline V gene are LGHDT and YNNKEL (reference sequence). V lost 5 bases, J lost 4 bases, and 9 bases stayed unmatched. CDR3 coding DNA: TGTGCCAGCAGCGCGACCGGCAGCGGGGCAGATACGCAGTATTTT. Translation: CASSATGSGADTQYF.

The rearrangement joins TRBV7-9 to TRBJ1-2; D is perhaps TRBD1 (5 bases). Per germline, CDR1 SEHNR and CDR2 FQNEAQ (reference sequence). The CDR3 contains 14 residues. Trimming removed 1 base from V and 4 bases from J, with 10 bases in between. The CDR3 sequence: CASSLESGSYGYTF. In DNA form, the CDR3 reads TGTGCCAGCAGCTTAGAATCAGGGTCCTATGGCTACACCTTC.

The CDR3 reads CASSPGIPPFNEQFF. For the CDR3, the DNA is TGTGCCAGTAGCCCAGGGATACCCCCTTTCAATGAGCAGTTCTTC. The chain links TRBV19 to TRBJ2-1, with a possible D match to TRBD1 (5 bases). Germline CDR1 reads LNHDA; CDR2 reads SQIVND (reference sequence). V was pared by 6 bases and J by 6 bases, with 18 bases between. This CDR3 has 15 amino acids.

The chain recombines TRBV6-2 or TRBV6-3 with TRBJ1-2; D is unresolved. This CDR3 contains 15 residues. From germline, CDR1 is MNHEY and CDR2 SVGEGT. V dropped 0 bases and J dropped 5 bases, with 13 bases sitting between them. CDR3 sequence (DNA): TGTGCCAGCAGTTACTCATCGGGGTGGGGATATGGCTACACCTTC. Protein sequence: CASSYSSGWGYGYTF.

The gene calls are TRBV27 and TRBJ2-7, with 9 bases fitting TRBD2. Germline CDR1 is MNHEY and CDR2 is SMNVEV (reference sequence). This CDR3 spans 14 amino acids. Trimming took 4 bases from V and 2 from J; bases not matched to a gene: 3. The CDR3 nucleotides are TGTGCCAGCAGTTGGGCGGGAGGGCCCTACGAGCAGTACTTC. As protein: CASSWAGGPYEQYF.

V is TRBV2 and J is TRBJ2-7; 8 nucleotides agree with TRBD1. CDR1 is SNHLY, CDR2 FYNNEI, per germline. Trimming cost V 3 bases and J 1 base; bases outside gene matches: 2. CDR3 size: 14 residues. CDR3 bases: TGTGCCAGCAGTGAGGACAGGGCATCCTACGAGCAGTACTTC. Translation: CASSEDRASYEQYF. Complete variable domain (other parts from reference TRBV2 and TRBJ2-7): EPEVTQTPSHQVTQMGQEVILRCVPISNHLYFYWYRQILGQKVEFLVSFYNNEISEKSEIFDDQFSVERPDGSNFTLKIRSTKLEDSAMYFCASSEDRASYEQYFGPGTRLTVT.

This chain connects TRBV19 to TRBJ1-3; D not resolved. The CDR3 length is 12 residues. Germline lookup yields CDR1 LNHDA and CDR2 SQIVND (reference sequence). The V gene lost 5 bases and the J gene lost 2 bases, with 4 bases spanning the gap. The CDR3 DNA is TGTGCCAGTAGTTCGGCTGGAAACACCATATATTTT. Translated, it gives CASSSAGNTIYF.

The V gene is TRBV11-2, the J gene TRBJ1-1, with 7 bases aligning to TRBD1. The length of the CDR3 is 13 residues. Germline V lookup: CDR1 SGHAT, CDR2 FQNNGV. Trimming at V came to 6 bases and at J to 6 bases, leaving 7 bases not matched to a gene. CDR3 amino acids: CASSGMGQSEAFF. The DNA of the CDR3 is TGTGCCAGCAGTGGGATGGGACAGTCTGAAGCTTTCTTT.

The CDR3 region is CAWSVGLAAEQFF. The DNA for the CDR3 is TGTGCCTGGAGTGTGGGGCTGGCCGCCGAGCAGTTCTTC. V gene TRBV30 combines with J gene TRBJ2-1; possible D gene TRBD1, 5 bases. The V gene lost 0 bases and the J gene lost 10 bases, with 13 bases spanning the gap. The CDR3 extends over 13 amino acids. Germline V gene lookup returns CDR1 GTSNPN and CDR2 SVGIG (reference sequence).